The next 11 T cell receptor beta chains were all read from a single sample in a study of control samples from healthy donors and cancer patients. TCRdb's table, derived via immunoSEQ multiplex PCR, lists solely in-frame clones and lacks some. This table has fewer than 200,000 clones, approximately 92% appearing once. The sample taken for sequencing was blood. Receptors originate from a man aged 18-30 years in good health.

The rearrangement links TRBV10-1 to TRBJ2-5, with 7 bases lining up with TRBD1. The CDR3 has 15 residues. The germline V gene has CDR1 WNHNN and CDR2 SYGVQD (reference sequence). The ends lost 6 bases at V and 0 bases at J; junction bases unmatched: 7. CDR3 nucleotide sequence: TGCGCCAGCAGCCTAACAGGGGAGAACCAAGAGACCCAGTACTTC. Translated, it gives CASSLTGENQETQYF.

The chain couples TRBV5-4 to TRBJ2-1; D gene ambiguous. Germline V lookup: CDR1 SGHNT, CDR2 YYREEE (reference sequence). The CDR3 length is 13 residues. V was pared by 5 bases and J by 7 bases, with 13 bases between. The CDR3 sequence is CASRVVSENEQFF. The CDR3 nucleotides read TGTGCCAGCAGGGTAGTGTCGGAAAATGAGCAGTTCTTC.

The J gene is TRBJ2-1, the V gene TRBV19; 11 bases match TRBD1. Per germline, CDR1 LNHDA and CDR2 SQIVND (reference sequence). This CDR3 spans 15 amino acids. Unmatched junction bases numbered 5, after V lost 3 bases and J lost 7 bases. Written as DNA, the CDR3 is TGTGCCAGTAGTATTGGGGGGACAGGGGGAAATGAGCAGTTCTTC. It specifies CASSIGGTGGNEQFF. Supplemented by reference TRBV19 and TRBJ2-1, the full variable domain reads DGGITQSPKYLFRKEGQNVTLSCEQNLNHDAMYWYRQDPGQGLRLIYYSQIVNDFQKGDIAEGYSVSREKKESFPLTVTSAQKNPTAFYLCASSIGGTGGNEQFFGPGTRLTVL.

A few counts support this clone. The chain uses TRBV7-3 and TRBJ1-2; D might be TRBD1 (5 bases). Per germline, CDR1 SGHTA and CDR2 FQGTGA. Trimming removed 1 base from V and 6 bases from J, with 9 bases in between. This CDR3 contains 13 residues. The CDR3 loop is CASSLKRGDGYTF. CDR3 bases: TGTGCCAGCAGCTTAAAGAGGGGTGATGGCTACACCTTC.

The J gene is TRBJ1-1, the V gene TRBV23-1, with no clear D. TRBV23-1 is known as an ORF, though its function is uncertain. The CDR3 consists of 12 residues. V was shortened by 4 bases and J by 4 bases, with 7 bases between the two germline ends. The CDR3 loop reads CASSPAGTEAFF. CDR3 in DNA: TGCGCCAGCAGTCCAGCAGGCACTGAAGCTTTCTTT.

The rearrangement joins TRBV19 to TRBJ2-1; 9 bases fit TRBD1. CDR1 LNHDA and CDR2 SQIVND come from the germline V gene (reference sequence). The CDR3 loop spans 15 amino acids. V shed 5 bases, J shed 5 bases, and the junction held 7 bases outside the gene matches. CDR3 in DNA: TGTGCCAGTAGTGCCCGGGACAGGGTGGACAATGAGCAGTTCTTC. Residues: CASSARDRVDNEQFF.

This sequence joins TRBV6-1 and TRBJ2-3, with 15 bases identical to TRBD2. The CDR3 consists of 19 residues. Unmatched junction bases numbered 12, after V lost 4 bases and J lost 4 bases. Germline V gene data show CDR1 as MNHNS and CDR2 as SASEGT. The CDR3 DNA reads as TGTGCCAGCAGTGCCTATGGAGAGGGACTAGCGGGGGGCCCAGATACGCAGTATTTT. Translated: CASSAYGEGLAGGPDTQYF.

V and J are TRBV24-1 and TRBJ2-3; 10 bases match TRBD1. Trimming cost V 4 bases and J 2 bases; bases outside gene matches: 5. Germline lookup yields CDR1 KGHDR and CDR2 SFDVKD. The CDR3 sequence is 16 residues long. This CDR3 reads CATSDSGTGVTDTQYF. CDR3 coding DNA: TGTGCCACCAGTGACTCCGGGACAGGGGTCACAGATACGCAGTATTTT.

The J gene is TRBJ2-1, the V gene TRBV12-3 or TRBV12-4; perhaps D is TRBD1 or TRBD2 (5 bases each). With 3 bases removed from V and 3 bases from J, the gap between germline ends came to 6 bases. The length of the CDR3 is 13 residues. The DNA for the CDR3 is TGTGCCAGCAGTTTGGGGGTCTACAATGAGCAGTTCTTC. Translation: CASSLGVYNEQFF.

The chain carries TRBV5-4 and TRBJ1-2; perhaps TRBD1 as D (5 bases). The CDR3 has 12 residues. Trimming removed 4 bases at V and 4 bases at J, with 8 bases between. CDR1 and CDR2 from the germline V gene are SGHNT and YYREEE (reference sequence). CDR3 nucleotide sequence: TGTGCCAGCAGCCCTGACAGCTATGGCTACACCTTC. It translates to CASSPDSYGYTF.

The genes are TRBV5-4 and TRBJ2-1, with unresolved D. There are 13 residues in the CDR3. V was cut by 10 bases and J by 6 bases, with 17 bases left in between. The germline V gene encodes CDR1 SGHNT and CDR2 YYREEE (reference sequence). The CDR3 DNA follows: TGTGCCGCCAGTCGAGCTGGTAGCAATGAGCAGTTCTTC. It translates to CAASRAGSNEQFF. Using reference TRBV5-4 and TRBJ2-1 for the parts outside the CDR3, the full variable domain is ETGVTQSPTHLIKTRGQQVTLRCSSQSGHNTVSWYQQALGQGPQFIFQYYREEENGRGNFPPRFSGLQFPNYSSELNVNALELDDSALYLCAASRAGSNEQFFGPGTRLTVL.